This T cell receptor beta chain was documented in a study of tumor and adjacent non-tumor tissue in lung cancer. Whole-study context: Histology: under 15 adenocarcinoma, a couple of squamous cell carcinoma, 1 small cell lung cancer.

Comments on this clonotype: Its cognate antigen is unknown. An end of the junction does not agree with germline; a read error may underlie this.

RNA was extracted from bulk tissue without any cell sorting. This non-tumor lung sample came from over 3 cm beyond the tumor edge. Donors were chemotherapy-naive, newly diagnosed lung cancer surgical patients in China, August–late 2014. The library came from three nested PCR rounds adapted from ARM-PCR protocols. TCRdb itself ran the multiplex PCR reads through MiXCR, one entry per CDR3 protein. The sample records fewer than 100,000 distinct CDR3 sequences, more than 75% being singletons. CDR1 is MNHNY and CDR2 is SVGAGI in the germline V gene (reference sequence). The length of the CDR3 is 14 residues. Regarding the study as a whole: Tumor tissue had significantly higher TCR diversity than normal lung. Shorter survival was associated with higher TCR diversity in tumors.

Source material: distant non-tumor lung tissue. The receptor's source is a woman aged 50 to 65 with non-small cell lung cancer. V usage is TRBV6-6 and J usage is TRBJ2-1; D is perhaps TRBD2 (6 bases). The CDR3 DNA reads TGTACCAGCAGTTACACGGGAGACTACAATGGGCAGTTCTTC. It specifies CTSSYTGDYNGQFF.